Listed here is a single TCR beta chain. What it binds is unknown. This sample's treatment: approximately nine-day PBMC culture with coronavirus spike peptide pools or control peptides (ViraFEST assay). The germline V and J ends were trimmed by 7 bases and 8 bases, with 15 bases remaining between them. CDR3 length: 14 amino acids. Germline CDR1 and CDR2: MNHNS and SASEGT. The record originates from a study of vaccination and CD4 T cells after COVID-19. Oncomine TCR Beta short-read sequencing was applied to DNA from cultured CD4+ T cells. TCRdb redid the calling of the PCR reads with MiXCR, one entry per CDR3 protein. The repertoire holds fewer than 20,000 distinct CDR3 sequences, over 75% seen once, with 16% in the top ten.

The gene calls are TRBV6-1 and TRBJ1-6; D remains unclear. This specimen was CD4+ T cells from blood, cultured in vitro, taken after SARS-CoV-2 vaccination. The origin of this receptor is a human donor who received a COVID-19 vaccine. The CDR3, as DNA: TGTGCCAGCAAGGTGGGCAGCCTTGATTCACCCCTCCACTTT. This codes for CASKVGSLDSPLHF.